The 12 T cell receptor beta chains presented below share a single source sample, sequenced in a study of early stage breast cancer tumors. The repertoire was sequenced with immunoSEQ multiplex PCR; TCRdb's copy has only in-frame clones and lacks some. The table records tens of thousands of clones, about 93% of them present only once. Input material: blood. All receptors derive from a person aged 70 to 85 with breast cancer.

The chain has TRBV5-1 and TRBJ2-5; 14 bases agree with TRBD2. Germline assignment: CDR1 SGHRS and CDR2 YFSETQ. Trimming at V came to 0 bases and at J to 11 bases, leaving 0 bases not matched to a gene. CDR3 length equals 13 residues. The CDR3 spells CASSLGLAGGQYF. The CDR3 DNA sequence: TGCGCCAGCAGCTTGGGACTAGCGGGGGGGCAGTACTTC.

The rearrangement links TRBV7-9 to TRBJ2-1, with 11 positions matching TRBD1. Germline V gene data show CDR1 as SEHNR and CDR2 as FQNEAQ (reference sequence). This CDR3 is 16 amino acids long. The V gene end was trimmed by 5 bases and the J gene end by 9 bases; junction bases not matched to a gene: 12. CDR3 amino acids: CASSPKFGQGAGEQFF. CDR3 DNA sequence: TGTGCCAGCAGCCCAAAGTTTGGACAGGGGGCGGGTGAGCAGTTCTTC.

The sample holds a few counts of this clone. This chain uses TRBV9 with TRBJ1-2, with 7 bases matching TRBD1. This CDR3 has 16 residues. Trimming took 0 bases from V and 1 from J; bases not matched to a gene: 6. Germline CDR1 and CDR2: SGDLS and YYNGEE. The CDR3 bases are TGTGCCAGCAGCGTAGCTCGGACAGGTGATAACTATGGCTACACCTTC. It yields the protein CASSVARTGDNYGYTF.

The chain employs TRBV2 and TRBJ2-3; the D gene is possibly TRBD2 (6 bases). Trimming removed 4 bases from V and 0 bases from J, with 11 bases in between. Germline V CDR1 and CDR2: SNHLY, FYNNEI. The CDR3 contains 15 residues. Here the CDR3 reads CASSGDSGSTDTQYF. The CDR3, as DNA: TGTGCCAGCAGTGGAGATAGCGGAAGCACAGATACGCAGTATTTT.

The chain joins TRBV28 to TRBJ1-6, with D perhaps TRBD1 (5 bases). V lost 8 bases and J lost 0, with 14 bases in between. The CDR3 is made up of 16 amino acids. In germline, CDR1 is MDHEN, CDR2 SYDVKM. DNA for the CDR3: TGTGCCAGCCATCCTCAGGGAACCTCCTATAATTCACCCCTCCACTTT. Protein: CASHPQGTSYNSPLHF.

The rearrangement uses TRBV5-1 and TRBJ1-3, with D perhaps TRBD1 (5 bases). The CDR3 loop spans 14 amino acids. The ends were cut back, 4 bases at V and 1 base at J, with 9 bases in the middle. Germline CDR1 SGHRS, CDR2 YFSETQ. This chain's CDR3 is CASSAAGSGNTIYF. CDR3 nucleotides: TGCGCCAGCAGCGCCGCAGGGTCTGGAAACACCATATATTTT.

The chain uses TRBV5-1 and TRBJ2-1; TRBD1 matches 7 bases. Unmatched junction bases numbered 20, after V lost 6 bases and J lost 5 bases. The CDR3 has 18 residues. CDR1 is SGHRS and CDR2 is YFSETQ in the germline V gene. The CDR3 coding sequence is TGCGCCAGCACGGGACAGTTAACCACCCCCGCCCTAGACAATGAGCAGTTCTTC. Its protein is CASTGQLTTPALDNEQFF.

This sequence joins TRBV5-6 and TRBJ1-6; 8 bases align to TRBD1. Per the germline V gene, CDR1 is SGHDT and CDR2 is YYEEEE. This CDR3 is 15 amino acids long. V lost 5 bases and J lost 8; bases outside the gene matches: 9. CDR3 protein: CASSSTGVWDSPLHF. The CDR3 DNA is TGTGCCAGCAGTTCGACAGGGGTATGGGATTCACCCCTCCACTTT.

The chain has TRBV10-3 and TRBJ2-2; 7 bases agree with TRBD1. Germline V gene data show CDR1 as ENHRY and CDR2 as SYGVKD. The CDR3 sequence is 15 residues long. Trimming cost V 6 bases and J 4 bases; bases outside gene matches: 8. The CDR3 loop reads CAISPGQESTGELFF. The CDR3 DNA follows: TGTGCCATCAGCCCTGGACAGGAGTCCACCGGGGAGCTGTTTTTT.

This chain joins TRBV5-4 and TRBJ2-1, with 10 nucleotides matching TRBD1. This CDR3 is 16 amino acids long. Germline V gives CDR1 SGHNT, CDR2 YYREEE (reference sequence). With V trimmed by 4 bases and J by 4 bases, 8 bases remained unmatched. The CDR3 loop is CASSPPGTGVYNEQFF. Written as DNA, the CDR3 is TGTGCCAGCAGCCCACCCGGGACAGGGGTTTACAATGAGCAGTTCTTC. Drawing the rest from reference TRBV5-4 and TRBJ2-1, the complete variable domain is ETGVTQSPTHLIKTRGQQVTLRCSSQSGHNTVSWYQQALGQGPQFIFQYYREEENGRGNFPPRFSGLQFPNYSSELNVNALELDDSALYLCASSPPGTGVYNEQFFGPGTRLTVL.

The rearrangement uses TRBV4-1 and TRBJ1-6; no reliable D call. The CDR3 extends over 15 amino acids. Trimming removed 4 bases from V and 10 bases from J, with 17 bases in between. Germline V gene sequence: CDR1 MGHRA, CDR2 YSYEKL. In DNA, the CDR3 is TGCGCCAGCAGCCCTGCGGCCATCCAAACCTCACCCCTCCACTTT. Its translation is CASSPAAIQTSPLHF.

This clone appeared a single time. The genes are TRBV6-5 and TRBJ2-7; 10 nucleotides align to TRBD2. The CDR3 covers 16 residues. Trimming removed 3 bases from V and 2 bases from J; junction bases left unmatched: 7. Germline CDR1 reads MNHEY; CDR2 reads SVGAGI. CDR3 coding DNA: TGTGCCAGCAGTTATCAATTAGCGGGAGGAACCTACGAGCAGTACTTC. Protein sequence: CASSYQLAGGTYEQYF.